This TCR beta chain derives from a study of early T cells in non-severe SARS-CoV-2 infection. Study background: Sequencing input comprised bulk RNA from unsorted whole blood; chain pairing was not available. Study outcomes and limitations: VDJdb matches were skewed toward anti-spike CD8 T cell responses.

In the case of this clonotype: What it binds is unknown.

The CDR3 sequence is 12 residues long. Germline V lookup: CDR1 DFQATT, CDR2 SNEGSKA (reference sequence). The V end was cut by 4 bases, the J end by 0 bases, with 7 bases between. Individual cDNA molecules carried attached unique molecular identifiers. TCRdb called the 5' RACE reads again in MiXCR, with one record for every CDR3 protein. The sample has under 100,000 distinct CDR3 sequences, roughly 15% seen once; the top ten hold under 1.5%. The chain links TRBV20-1 to TRBJ2-7, with D possibly being TRBD2 (6 bases). Sequenced input: whole blood. The TCR was taken from an adult who was a healthcare worker with PCR-confirmed SARS-CoV-2 infection or an uninfected control (not recorded which). This CDR3 is CSATTSSYEQYF. The CDR3 nucleotides are TGCAGTGCTACGACTAGCTCCTACGAGCAGTACTTC.